This T cell receptor (beta chain) was identified during a study of blood T cells in healthy people across ages. Study-wide points: A strong correlation was found between TCR beta diversity and the percentage of naive T cells. A greater number of naive CD4+ cells and higher diversity distinguished long-lived donors from aged donors.

The count of this clonotype is one. Antigen specificity is unknown. The authors ran a second PCR of about 7 to 11 cycles using a sample-barcoded 5' primer and a J-beta primer mix. Each cDNA molecule received a tag from a template-switch adaptor that had 12 random nucleotides. One entry per CDR3 protein, called by TCRdb with MiXCR from the 5' RACE reads. The sample has around 600,000 distinct CDR3 sequences; roughly 43% are singletons. Staff drew ten milliliters of peripheral blood from each donor. The V gene lost 2 bases and the J gene lost 9 bases, with 20 bases spanning the gap. The CDR3 contains 16 residues. The germline V gene encodes CDR1 LGHNA and CDR2 YSLEER.

This chain uses TRBV4-3 with TRBJ2-1; D may match TRBD1 or TRBD2 (5 bases each). The origin of this receptor is an older man in good health. Sequencing used blood. The CDR3 bases are TGCGCCAGCAGCCAAATAGGGTTTGAAGGGACGAGTGAGCAGTTCTTC. Translation: CASSQIGFEGTSEQFF.